Each of the 5 T cell receptor beta chains below was sequenced from the same sample in a study of blood T cell repertoires in COVID-19 (dated by TCRdb to about 2020). The library was made by the immunoSEQ multiplex PCR assay. The source is immuneACCESS, and TCRdb retained only in-frame sequences with V and J called. Part of the clones is not carried over; for the studies checked, unresolved V genes explain less than half of this, and the remainder is unexplained. For this sample the table gives hundreds of thousands of clones, of which approximately 80% were detected only once. The ten top clones hold 6.5% to 8.5% of the sample. Sequencing was performed on PBMCs or T cells enriched from blood (not recorded which). The source of these receptors is a woman aged 40 to 50 with acute COVID-19.

As DNA, the CDR3 is TGTGCCAGTAGTATAGAAGGCAGGGGTTATGAGACCCAGTACTTC. It yields the protein CASSIEGRGYETQYF. The rearrangement links TRBV19 to TRBJ2-5, with D maybe TRBD1 (6 bases). The CDR3 runs to 15 residues. CDR1 is LNHDA, CDR2 SQIVND, per germline (reference sequence). The germline V and J ends were trimmed by 0 bases and 5 bases, with 13 bases remaining between them. The full variable domain, rest sourced from reference TRBV19 and TRBJ2-5, is DGGITQSPKYLFRKEGQNVTLSCEQNLNHDAMYWYRQDPGQGLRLIYYSQIVNDFQKGDIAEGYSVSREKKESFPLTVTSAQKNPTAFYLCASSIEGRGYETQYFGPGTRLLVL.

V usage is TRBV29-1 and J usage is TRBJ2-5; D remains unclear. V lost 7 bases, J lost 2 bases, and 17 bases lay in between. The CDR3 length is 14 residues. The germline V gene encodes CDR1 SQVTM and CDR2 ANQGSEA. The CDR3 region has the DNA TGCAGCGGTGGCAGGCAAACGAGACAAGAGACCCAGTACTTC. The encoded protein is CSGGRQTRQETQYF.

The V call is TRBV6-5, the J call TRBJ2-7; 7 bases line up with TRBD1. The CDR3 runs to 15 residues. Germline CDR1 is MNHEY and CDR2 is SVGAGI. J was trimmed by 2 bases and V by 4 bases; bases with no gene match: 8. The CDR3 DNA reads as TGTGCCAGCAGTTGGAACAGGGGTGACACCTACGAGCAGTACTTC. It translates to CASSWNRGDTYEQYF.

CDR3 protein: CASSQYEAFF. CDR3 coding DNA: TGTGCCAGCAGCCAGTATGAAGCTTTCTTT. The chain recombines TRBV28 with TRBJ1-1; no definite D call. V lost 6 bases, J lost 7 bases, and 6 bases lay in between. This CDR3 has 10 residues. CDR1 and CDR2 from the germline V gene are MDHEN and SYDVKM.

The rearrangement joins TRBV20-1 to TRBJ2-2, with D possibly being TRBD1 (6 bases). The CDR3 spans 22 residues. Germline V gives CDR1 DFQATT, CDR2 SNEGSKA (reference sequence). The V gene lost 3 bases and the J gene lost 0 bases, with 32 bases spanning the gap. DNA of the CDR3: TGCAGTGCTAGTCTCGCAAAGAGTCAGGGGCGCTTCCCCAGAGCGAACACCGGGGAGCTGTTTTTT. Its protein product is CSASLAKSQGRFPRANTGELFF.